Listed below are T cell receptor beta chains from one sample, sequenced in a study of blood T cell repertoires in COVID-19. TCRdb keeps only in-frame clones here, not all; method: immunoSEQ multiplex PCR. The sample includes some 190,000 clones, 80% to 90% of them seen just once. Sequencing used peripheral blood. The receptors here all came from a woman older than 75 with acute or convalescent COVID-19. Each CDR3 is given with its conserved first and last residue. The D gene is left open where the match is weak. Rows may omit the clone size; those that give it use once, few, many or a size class.

clone_size,j_call,v_call,d_call,cdr3_nt,cdr3_aa
-,TRBJ2-2,TRBV9,-,TGTGCCAGCAGCGTAGTTGACAGCGCCACCGGGGAGCTGTTTTTT,CASSVVDSATGELFF
-,TRBJ2-1,TRBV7-2,TRBD2,TGTGCCAGCAGCTTCAAACTAGCGGATACCTCCTACAATGAGCAGTTCTTC,CASSFKLADTSYNEQFF
-,TRBJ2-1,TRBV11-2,TRBD2,TGTGCCAGCAGCTTGACCCCTAGCGGAGACAATGAGCAGTTCTTC,CASSLTPSGDNEQFF
once,TRBJ2-7,TRBV19,-,TGTGCCAGTAGGAGCGGGGCGGAGGGGGTGTACGAGCAGTACTTC,CASRSGAEGVYEQYF
-,TRBJ1-1,TRBV12-3/TRBV12-4,-,TGTGCCAGCAGTTTAAGGCAGGGCACTGAAGCTTTCTTT,CASSLRQGTEAFF
-,TRBJ2-7,TRBV7-9,-,TGTGCCAGCAGATTTTTCGAGGGTATTGATTGGCAGTACTTC,CASRFFEGIDWQYF
-,TRBJ2-1,TRBV18,TRBD1,TGTGCCAGCTCGCAACAGGGGGCGTTCAACAATGAGCAGTTCTTC,CASSQQGAFNNEQFF
-,TRBJ1-2,TRBV5-5,TRBD1,TGTGCCAGCAGCTACCGGACAGGGGAGGGCTACACCTTC,CASSYRTGEGYTF
-,TRBJ1-6,TRBV6-5,-,TGTGCCAGCAGTCTTACAGGGAAGGACTCACCCCTCCACTTT,CASSLTGKDSPLHF
-,TRBJ1-5,TRBV27,-,TGTGCCAGCAGTCCCTACCGGACAGTTCTCCCCCAGCATTTT,CASSPYRTVLPQHF
-,TRBJ2-7,TRBV7-2,-,TGTGCCAGCAGCTTAGGGCTGCGGGTCCTGGGCTACGAGCAGTACTTC,CASSLGLRVLGYEQYF
-,TRBJ2-5,TRBV7-2,-,TGTGCCAGCAGCTTAGATCTAGCTGAAGAGACCCAGTACTTC,CASSLDLAEETQYF
-,TRBJ2-3,TRBV14,-,TGTGCCAGCAGCCAAGATTGGGCAGGGTCTAGCACAGATACGCAGTATTTT,CASSQDWAGSSTDTQYF
-,TRBJ2-3,TRBV9,-,TGTGCCAGCAGCGTAGGTAGTAGCGTGGGAGATACGCAGTATTTT,CASSVGSSVGDTQYF
-,TRBJ2-1,TRBV2,-,TGTGCCAGCAGTGAATTGGATTTGACAGGCAATGAGCAGTTCTTC,CASSELDLTGNEQFF
-,TRBJ2-1,TRBV14,TRBD2,TGTGCCAGCAGCCAGATCGGCGGGAGCGAGTACAATGAGCAGTTCTTC,CASSQIGGSEYNEQFF
-,TRBJ1-2,TRBV24-1,TRBD1,TGTGCCACCAGTGAGGCCGGGACAGGGAATGGCTACACCTTC,CATSEAGTGNGYTF
-,TRBJ1-2,TRBV27,TRBD1,TGTGCCAGCAGAACTCAGGGGGGCTATGGCTACACCTTC,CASRTQGGYGYTF
few,TRBJ2-2,TRBV30,-,TGTGCCTGGAGTGTACCTAGCAGGACCGGGGAGCTGTTTTTT,CAWSVPSRTGELFF
-,TRBJ1-1,TRBV3-1/TRBV3-2,-,TGTGCCAGCAGCCAAGATTACAGGGCTTTAACTGAAGCTTTCTTT,CASSQDYRALTEAFF
-,TRBJ1-3,TRBV3-1/TRBV3-2,-,TGTGCCAGCAGGGGAGGGGTAATGGCTGGAAACACCATATATTTT,CASRGGVMAGNTIYF
-,TRBJ2-6,TRBV7-2,-,TGTGCCAGCAGCTCACAGGCTCCTGGGGCCAACGTCCTGACTTTC,CASSSQAPGANVLTF
-,TRBJ2-3,TRBV5-1,TRBD2,TGCGCCAGCAGCCCGCCGGGACTAGCGGGAGAGACGGATACGCAGTATTTT,CASSPPGLAGETDTQYF
-,TRBJ1-5,TRBV19,TRBD1,TGTGCCAGTAGTAATACCCCCCGGACAGGACGCCTTCAGCCCCAGCATTTT,CASSNTPRTGRLQPQHF
-,TRBJ1-5,TRBV2,TRBD1,TGTGCCAGCAGTGAAAGACAGGGGGCCTTAGGGCAGCCCCAGCATTTT,CASSERQGALGQPQHF
-,TRBJ2-1,TRBV19,-,TGTGCCAGTAGAAATCTGAGGAAGCTCAATGAGCAGTTCTTC,CASRNLRKLNEQFF
-,TRBJ1-6,TRBV10-3,-,TGTGCCATCAGTTCCACTCCCGCTAGATCACCCCTCCACTTT,CAISSTPARSPLHF
-,TRBJ1-5,TRBV28,TRBD1,TGTGCCAGCAGTTCGTACGGACAGGGCAACTCCTATAGCAATCAGCCCCAGCATTTT,CASSSYGQGNSYSNQPQHF
-,TRBJ2-1,TRBV6-5,-,TGTGCCAGCAGTTACTCGACTTCTCCTCCTACGAATGAGCAGTTCTTC,CASSYSTSPPTNEQFF